Below are 12 T cell receptor beta chains sequenced from a single sample in a study of breast tumors, draining lymph nodes, adjacent tissues. Each CDR3 protein is one row after TCRdb ran MiXCR on the multiplex PCR reads. The sample lists some 97,000 distinct CDR3 sequences; approximately 22% were seen once. Samples came from axillary lymph nodes draining the breast cancer. Sequenced input: axillary lymph node tissue. These receptors all come from a female donor with breast cancer. Some clones in this sample may be carry-over from other donors' samples.

This clonotype was recorded at least ten times. The rearrangement uses TRBV9 and TRBJ2-3, with a possible D match to TRBD1 (6 bases). V lost 2 bases to trimming and J lost 0 bases, with 13 bases between them. Per the germline V gene, CDR1 is SGDLS and CDR2 is YYNGEE. The CDR3 spans 16 residues. For the CDR3, the DNA is TGTGCCAGCAGCGTCAGGACAGTACCTAGCACAGATACGCAGTATTTT. This gives the protein CASSVRTVPSTDTQYF.

This clonotype occurred many times. V gene TRBV11-2 combines with J gene TRBJ1-6; TRBD1 agrees at 7 bases. The CDR3 has 14 residues. The trim removed 2 bases at V and 7 bases at J, leaving 2 bases unmatched. CDR1 is SGHAT and CDR2 is FQNNGV in the germline V gene. CDR3 DNA sequence: TGTGCCAGCAGCTTACGGACAGGCAATTCACCCCTCCACTTT. Amino acids: CASSLRTGNSPLHF.

In this sample, this clonotype turned up many times. V and J are TRBV6-5 and TRBJ1-5; the D is unclear. The germline gives CDR1 MNHEY, CDR2 SVGAGI. The CDR3 length is 15 residues. V lost 4 bases and J lost 1, with 11 bases in between. In DNA form, the CDR3 reads TGTGCCAGCAGTTCGTCTGGAGGGAGCAATCAGCCCCAGCATTTT. The encoded protein is CASSSSGGSNQPQHF.

The chain combines TRBV12-3 or TRBV12-4 with TRBJ2-7, with D tentatively TRBD1 (6 bases). CDR3 length equals 15 residues. The V end was cut by 5 bases, the J end by 5 bases, with 19 bases between. The CDR3 sequence: CASSAAGVMSDEQYF. The CDR3 DNA reads TGTGCCAGCAGTGCCGCAGGGGTGATGAGTGACGAGCAGTACTTC.

At least ten counts were recorded for this clonotype. The chain carries TRBV2 and TRBJ1-3; TRBD1 might be the D (5 bases). Germline V gene data show CDR1 as SNHLY and CDR2 as FYNNEI. The length of the CDR3 is 15 residues. Trimming cost V 6 bases and J 4 bases, with 16 bases left between them. CDR3 sequence: CASRPGLVLGNTIYF. In DNA form, the CDR3 reads TGTGCCAGCAGGCCGGGACTGGTGCTAGGAAACACCATATATTTT.

This rearrangement joins TRBV6-1 to TRBJ2-1; tentatively, D is TRBD2 (6 bases). V dropped 1 base and J dropped 10 bases, with 14 bases sitting between them. The CDR3 length is 14 residues. CDR1 is MNHNS and CDR2 is SASEGT in the germline V gene. CDR3 sequence (DNA): TGTGCCAGCAGTGAAGGGTATGCGGGGCGGGAGCAGTTCTTC. Translation: CASSEGYAGREQFF.

This clonotype showed up many times. The chain joins TRBV7-9 to TRBJ2-1; possible D gene TRBD1, 5 bases. V dropped 6 bases and J dropped 5 bases, with 11 bases sitting between them. Germline V gene lookup returns CDR1 SEHNR and CDR2 FQNEAQ (reference sequence). The CDR3 extends over 13 amino acids. The CDR3 region has the DNA TGTGCCAGCAGTTCGGGCAGGGACAATGAGCAGTTCTTC. Its protein product is CASSSGRDNEQFF.

To note about this clonotype: A much larger clone differs from this one at a single base, so this may be a read error. V is TRBV19 and J is TRBJ2-7; D tentatively fits TRBD1 or TRBD2 (6 bases each). CDR3 length equals 13 residues. Germline CDR1 LNHDA, CDR2 SQIVND (reference sequence). V lost 8 bases and J 4 bases, leaving 15 bases between the germline ends. The CDR3 nucleotides read TGTGCCAGTTCCGAGGGGGGCGTTTACGAGCAGTACTTC. Its protein product is CASSEGGVYEQYF.

The table lists this clonotype with many counts. V usage is TRBV19 and J usage is TRBJ1-5; no definite D call. V dropped 3 bases and J dropped 5 bases, with 23 bases sitting between them. The CDR3 is made up of 18 amino acids. Germline CDR1 is LNHDA and CDR2 is SQIVND (reference sequence). The CDR3 DNA reads as TGTGCCAGTAGTATCTTCTTGACCCGAACGGGTTTCGATCAGCCCCAGCATTTT. This sequence encodes CASSIFLTRTGFDQPQHF.

In this sample, this clonotype turned up many times. V gene TRBV28 combines with J gene TRBJ2-1, with 9 bases aligning to TRBD1. CDR3 length: 15 residues. Trimming cost V 5 bases and J 4 bases; bases outside gene matches: 6. Germline V gives CDR1 MDHEN, CDR2 SYDVKM. The CDR3 protein is CASSVRDREYNEQFF. The CDR3 DNA reads TGTGCCAGCAGTGTCCGGGACAGGGAATACAATGAGCAGTTCTTC.

With regard to this clonotype: Being one base from a much bigger clone, this may be a read error. The V call is TRBV6-4, the J call TRBJ1-5; a weak D match, TRBD1 (6 bases). Per the germline V gene, CDR1 is MRHNA and CDR2 is SNTAGT. This CDR3 is 16 amino acids long. Trimming shortened V by 9 bases and J by 2 bases, and 20 bases separated the two germline ends. This chain's CDR3 is CASSIAGARGNQPQHF. The CDR3 nucleotides read TGTGCCAGTAGTATCGCAGGGGCGAGGGGCAATCAGCCCCAGCATTTT.

Ten or more counts support this clonotype. The rearrangement joins TRBV20-1 to TRBJ2-5; a possible D gene is TRBD2 (5 bases). The length of the CDR3 is 13 residues. CDR1 is DFQATT, CDR2 SNEGSKA, per germline (reference sequence). V shed 3 bases and J shed 5 bases, with 13 bases lying between them. Here the CDR3 DNA reads TGCAGTGCTAGGGTCACTAGTGATGAGACCCAGTACTTC. Its protein is CSARVTSDETQYF.